The 24 T cell receptor beta chains presented below share a single source sample, sequenced in a study of shared clonotypes between healthy human individuals. Repertoires were generated with immunoSEQ multiplex PCR, while TCRdb's copy carries only in-frame clones and drops some. The data hold around 700,000 clones, with about three quarters observed a single time. The material sequenced was memory CD4+ T cells sorted from blood. Subset meaning: CD45RA-negative fraction. The origin of the receptors is a woman aged 25-40 years in good health.

This chain links TRBV7-8 with TRBJ2-1; D might be TRBD1 (6 bases). The CDR3 has 14 amino acids. V dropped 5 bases and J dropped 8 bases, with 16 bases sitting between them. Looked up from germline, CDR1 is SGHVS and CDR2 is FQNEAQ. In DNA, the CDR3 is TGTGCCAGCAGCAGGGGACATAATATGCATGAGCAGTTCTTC. Translation: CASSRGHNMHEQFF.

V gene TRBV28 combines with J gene TRBJ2-7; D may match TRBD1 or TRBD2 (5 bases each). The CDR3 is 15 amino acids. Germline V gives CDR1 MDHEN, CDR2 SYDVKM. Trimming took 6 bases from V and 7 from J, leaving 22 bases between them. CDR3 amino acids: CASSPSGTALGEQYF. In DNA, the CDR3 is TGTGCCAGCAGCCCCTCCGGGACGGCGCTGGGGGAGCAGTACTTC. The complete variable domain, with remaining parts taken from reference TRBV28 and TRBJ2-7, reads DVKVTQSSRYLVKRTGEKVFLECVQDMDHENMFWYRQDPGLGLRLIYFSYDVKMKEKGDIPEGYSVSREKKERFSLILESASTNQTSMYLCASSPSGTALGEQYFGPGTRLTVT.

Note on this clone: The junction shows a germline mismatch at one end, possibly a read error. Other DNA sequences in the sample encode the same CDR3. The rearrangement uses TRBV5-1 and TRBJ1-6, with D possibly TRBD1 on 6 matching bases. CDR3 length equals 15 residues. Germline V CDR1 and CDR2: SGHRS, YFSETQ. The DNA of the CDR3 is TGCGCCAGCAGCGAAAGGGGGGCCTATAATTCACCTCTCCACTTT. Translation: CASSERGAYNSPLHF.

CDR3 region: CASSFDSGGWAGELFF. The CDR3 bases are TGTGCCAGCAGTTTTGATTCGGGGGGTTGGGCCGGGGAGCTGTTTTTT. The V call is TRBV27, the J call TRBJ2-2; TRBD2 matches at 7 bases. Germline V CDR1 and CDR2: MNHEY, SMNVEV (reference sequence). V lost 3 bases and J lost 6; bases outside the gene matches: 10. The CDR3 has 16 residues.

Notes on this clone: Other DNA variants within this sample encode the same CDR3. V gene TRBV28 combines with J gene TRBJ1-2; D is perhaps TRBD1 (6 bases). The V gene's germline CDR1 is MDHEN and CDR2 SYDVKM. The ends were cut back, 2 bases at V and 4 bases at J, with 8 bases in the middle. The CDR3 sequence is 13 residues long. CDR3 protein: CASSLQGSYGYTF. The CDR3 DNA follows: TGTGCCAGCAGTTTACAGGGGTCCTATGGCTACACCTTC.

This clone is a singleton in its sample. The chain has TRBV28 and TRBJ2-3; maybe TRBD2 (5 bases). Per the germline V gene, CDR1 is MDHEN and CDR2 is SYDVKM. CDR3 size: 12 residues. With 4 bases removed from V and 11 bases from J, the gap between germline ends came to 13 bases. DNA of the CDR3: TGTGCCAGCAGTTCCCCCCCCCGGGGGCAGTATTTT. Encoded protein: CASSSPPRGQYF.

This clone showed up just a few times. The chain uses TRBV19 and TRBJ2-1, with a weak D call TRBD2 (7 bases). Germline V gene sequence: CDR1 LNHDA, CDR2 SQIVND (reference sequence). Trimming took 3 bases from V and 10 from J, leaving 10 bases between them. This CDR3 region has 12 residues. The CDR3 nucleotides are TGTGCCAGTAGTATTCGGGGGGCGGAGCAGTTCTTC. It encodes CASSIRGAEQFF.

This clone was observed at least ten times. The V call is TRBV28, the J call TRBJ1-2; TRBD1 matches 8 bases. The trim removed 3 bases at V and 8 bases at J, leaving 8 bases unmatched. The CDR3 runs to 14 residues. Germline V gene sequence: CDR1 MDHEN, CDR2 SYDVKM. CDR3 residues: CASSFPDRVKGYTF. The CDR3 DNA reads as TGTGCCAGCAGTTTCCCGGACAGGGTGAAGGGCTACACCTTC.

This clone has a handful of counts. The V gene is TRBV2, the J gene TRBJ1-2; D unclear. V lost 7 bases to trimming and J lost 10 bases, with 22 bases between them. The CDR3 is made up of 14 amino acids. From germline, CDR1 is SNHLY and CDR2 FYNNEI. This CDR3 is CASMTTLGGLAYTF. CDR3 DNA: TGTGCCAGCATGACGACGCTTGGAGGGCTTGCCTACACCTTC.

This chain joins TRBV5-6 and TRBJ2-7; D is uncertain. CDR1 SGHDT and CDR2 YYEEEE come from the germline V gene. V lost 2 bases, J lost 4 bases, and 7 bases lay in between. The CDR3 totals 12 residues. Here the CDR3 DNA reads TGTGCCAGCAGCTTCTCCTTTTACGAGCAGTACTTC. This encodes CASSFSFYEQYF.

This chain links TRBV27 with TRBJ2-2, with 10 bases identical to TRBD1. There are 16 residues in the CDR3. The junction had 3 bases not matched to a gene; V was cut back by 1 base and J by 4 bases. CDR1 is MNHEY and CDR2 is SMNVEV in the germline V gene (reference sequence). CDR3 loop: CASSLYGTGATGELFF. DNA of the CDR3: TGTGCCAGCAGTTTATATGGGACAGGGGCCACCGGGGAGCTGTTTTTT.

The chain uses TRBV28 and TRBJ1-1; D gene unclear. Germline values: CDR1 MDHEN, CDR2 SYDVKM. CDR3 size: 12 residues. V shed 2 bases and J shed 2 bases, with 3 bases lying between them. Here the CDR3 DNA reads TGTGCCAGCAGTTTAGGTAACACTGAAGCTTTCTTT. As protein: CASSLGNTEAFF. Supplemented by reference TRBV28 and TRBJ1-1, the full variable domain reads DVKVTQSSRYLVKRTGEKVFLECVQDMDHENMFWYRQDPGLGLRLIYFSYDVKMKEKGDIPEGYSVSREKKERFSLILESASTNQTSMYLCASSLGNTEAFFGQGTRLTVV.

This clone is a singleton in its sample. V is TRBV19 and J is TRBJ2-7; D is possibly TRBD2 (6 bases). Germline V gene lookup returns CDR1 LNHDA and CDR2 SQIVND (reference sequence). V gave up 6 bases and J gave up 3 bases, with 15 bases separating them. This CDR3 is 14 amino acids long. The CDR3 DNA sequence: TGTGCCAGTAGCAATCAGTGGAGGGACTACGAGCAGTACTTC. Its translation is CASSNQWRDYEQYF. The variable domain in full, with the rest retrieved from reference TRBV19 and TRBJ2-7, is DGGITQSPKYLFRKEGQNVTLSCEQNLNHDAMYWYRQDPGQGLRLIYYSQIVNDFQKGDIAEGYSVSREKKESFPLTVTSAQKNPTAFYLCASSNQWRDYEQYFGPGTRLTVT.

This clone was picked up a small number of times. The CDR3 is CASSAGTVSGASNQPQHF. In nucleotides, the CDR3 is TGTGCCAGCAGTGCCGGGACAGTGAGTGGAGCGAGCAATCAGCCCCAGCATTTT. The chain is built from TRBV6-1 and TRBJ1-5, with 7 bases matching TRBD1. This CDR3 contains 18 residues. Germline assignment: CDR1 MNHNS and CDR2 SASEGT. After removal of 4 bases from V and 1 base from J, the junction contained 13 bases not matched to a gene.

The chain is built from TRBV7-2 and TRBJ2-3; the D gene is possibly TRBD1 (6 bases). Germline assignment: CDR1 SGHTA and CDR2 FQGNSA. V was trimmed by 5 bases and J by 2 bases, leaving 17 bases between them. The CDR3 is 16 amino acids. CDR3: CASSPTRGTFTDTQYF. The CDR3 DNA reads as TGTGCCAGCAGCCCGACGAGGGGGACGTTCACAGATACGCAGTATTTT.

The chain employs TRBV30 and TRBJ1-5; D possibly corresponds to TRBD1 (6 bases). V was pared by 3 bases and J by 2 bases, with 14 bases between. The CDR3 totals 15 residues. Germline CDR1 GTSNPN, CDR2 SVGIG (reference sequence). The CDR3 nucleotides read TGTGCCTGGAGATCGGGGGGCATGGGCAATCAGCCCCAGCATTTT. Amino acids: CAWRSGGMGNQPQHF.

A remark on this clone: The identical CDR3 is also encoded by other nucleotide sequences in the sample. This chain links TRBV5-1 with TRBJ2-1; 10 bases align to TRBD1. Trimming cost V 9 bases and J 4 bases; bases outside gene matches: 4. Germline V gene data show CDR1 as SGHRS and CDR2 as YFSETQ. The CDR3 runs to 13 residues. CDR3 sequence reads: CATGTGEYNEQFF. CDR3 coding DNA: TGCGCCACGGGGACAGGGGAATACAATGAGCAGTTCTTC.

A few counts support this clone. The V and J genes are TRBV1 and TRBJ2-5. The DNA matches TRBJ2-7 better at its end, which makes the J call doubtful. TRBV1 is a pseudogene. This CDR3 is 11 amino acids long. The CDR3 nucleotides read TGCACCAGCAGCCTACGGGGCGAGCAGTACTTC. Amino acids: CTSSLRGEQYF.

This clone was found once. The chain employs TRBV19 and TRBJ1-5, with 8 positions matching TRBD1. The germline CDR1 and CDR2 sequences are LNHDA and SQIVND (reference sequence). The CDR3 consists of 14 residues. Unmatched junction bases numbered 10, after V lost 10 bases and J lost 5 bases. CDR3 DNA sequence: TGTGCCAACCCTTCAGGGGGCGTCTATCAGCCCCAGCATTTT. Amino acids: CANPSGGVYQPQHF.

This rearrangement joins TRBV19 to TRBJ2-7; 8 nucleotides align to TRBD1. Germline-derived CDR1 and CDR2 are LNHDA and SQIVND (reference sequence). The CDR3 is 14 amino acids. V was pared by 5 bases and J by 3 bases, with 6 bases of the junction left unmatched. The CDR3 sequence is CASSLRQGFYEQYF. CDR3 bases: TGTGCCAGTAGTCTACGACAGGGGTTCTACGAGCAGTACTTC.

The V call is TRBV28, the J call TRBJ2-1, with 7 positions matching TRBD1. The CDR3 contains 16 residues. Trimming at V came to 5 bases and at J to 4 bases, leaving 11 bases not matched to a gene. Germline V gene sequence: CDR1 MDHEN, CDR2 SYDVKM. DNA of the CDR3: TGTGCCAGCAGTCCGACAGGGTCGGGGCCATACAATGAGCAGTTCTTC. Protein product: CASSPTGSGPYNEQFF.

CDR3 in amino acids: CASSPQGTEAFF. The CDR3 DNA reads as TGTGCCAGCTCACCACAGGGGACTGAAGCTTTCTTT. This sequence joins TRBV18 and TRBJ1-1, with D maybe TRBD1 (5 bases). The ends were cut back, 1 base at V and 5 bases at J, with 5 bases in the middle. The CDR3 runs to 12 residues. Germline-derived CDR1 and CDR2 are KGHSH and LQKENI.

This clone has just one count. V usage is TRBV18 and J usage is TRBJ2-7; the D gene is possibly TRBD2 (6 bases). In germline, CDR1 is KGHSH, CDR2 LQKENI. This CDR3 is built from 14 residues. The V and J ends lost 6 bases and 4 bases respectively, with 16 bases between them. CDR3 residues: CASSAAGLGYEQYF. The CDR3 coding sequence is TGTGCCAGCTCCGCGGCGGGGTTGGGTTACGAGCAGTACTTC. The full variable domain, in which reference TRBV18 and TRBJ2-7 provide the parts outside the CDR3, is NAGVMQNPRHLVRRRGQEARLRCSPMKGHSHVYWYRQLPEEGLKFMVYLQKENIIDESGMPKERFSAEFPKEGPSILRIQQVVRGDSAAYFCASSAAGLGYEQYFGPGTRLTVT.

The sample holds one count of this clone. The genes are TRBV9 and TRBJ1-2; maybe TRBD1 (5 bases). Germline V lookup: CDR1 SGDLS, CDR2 YYNGEE. This CDR3 is 15 amino acids long. V was trimmed by 3 bases and J by 1 base, leaving 13 bases between them. The CDR3 loop is CASSAETDFNYGYTF. The CDR3 DNA is TGTGCCAGCAGCGCCGAGACAGACTTTAACTATGGCTACACCTTC.